Listed below are T cell receptor beta chains from one sample, sequenced in a study of blood T cell repertoires in COVID-19. The repertoire was sequenced with immunoSEQ multiplex PCR; TCRdb's copy has only in-frame clones and lacks some. The data hold about 130,000 clones, with 75% to 90% observed a single time. Sequenced material: PBMCs or T cells enriched from blood (not recorded which). These receptors all come from a man aged 25 to 45 who had recovered from COVID-19. Both conserved end residues are part of each CDR3. D genes are given only for firm matches. Some rows mark clone size as missing; the rest say once, few, many or name a class of expanded clone.

D	J	V	size	CDR3	DNA
TRBD1	TRBJ2-3	TRBV5-1	.	CASSLYEGATDTQYF	TGCGCCAGCAGCTTGTATGAGGGGGCCACAGATACGCAGTATTTT
.	TRBJ1-1	TRBV18	.	CASSPPNSMDTEAFF	TGTGCCAGCTCACCACCGAACAGTATGGACACTGAAGCTTTCTTT
.	TRBJ1-3	TRBV30	.	CAWTREAYSGNTIYF	TGTGCCTGGACCCGGGAGGCTTACTCTGGAAACACCATATATTTT
.	TRBJ1-5	TRBV4-1	.	CASSRIVTDQPQHF	TGCGCCAGCAGCCGGATAGTCACAGATCAGCCCCAGCATTTT
.	TRBJ1-6	TRBV11-2	.	CASSITGTRNSPLHF	TGTGCCAGCAGCATTACCGGGACAAGGAATTCACCCCTCCACTTT
.	TRBJ2-6	TRBV7-9	.	CASSLGAAGANVLTF	TGTGCCAGCAGCTTAGGGGCAGCTGGGGCCAACGTCCTGACTTTC
TRBD2	TRBJ2-1	TRBV24-1	.	CATSDSGTSGDNEQFF	TGTGCCACCAGTGATTCAGGGACTAGCGGCGACAATGAGCAGTTCTTC
.	TRBJ2-5	TRBV11-2	.	CASSSIQSKPSQETQYF	TGTGCCAGCAGCTCCATACAGTCTAAACCTTCCCAAGAGACCCAGTACTTC
TRBD2	TRBJ2-1	TRBV7-6	.	CASSNSGTSVEQFF	TGTGCCAGCAGCAACTCCGGGACTAGTGTTGAGCAGTTCTTC
.	TRBJ2-2	TRBV9	.	CASSPKNTGELFF	TGTGCCAGCAGCCCCAAGAACACCGGGGAGCTGTTTTTT
TRBD1	TRBJ1-2	TRBV13	once	CASSQKLTGDGGYTF	TGTGCCAGCAGCCAGAAACTTACAGGGGATGGGGGCTACACCTTC
.	TRBJ1-5	TRBV10-3	.	CAIGSGVSNQPQHF	TGTGCCATCGGGAGCGGGGTTAGCAATCAGCCCCAGCATTTT
TRBD2	TRBJ2-1	TRBV3-1/TRBV3-2	.	CASSQGLAERAFF	TGTGCCAGCAGCCAGGGCCTAGCGGAGAGGGCGTTCTTC
.	TRBJ1-1	TRBV5-1	.	CASSLAAAGTEAFF	TGCGCCAGCAGCTTGGCGGCGGCGGGCACTGAAGCTTTCTTT
.	TRBJ1-2	TRBV12-3/TRBV12-4	.	CASSLWTAGYTF	TGTGCCAGCAGTTTATGGACAGCGGGCTACACCTTC
.	TRBJ2-7	TRBV11-2	.	CASSLGAGSYEQYF	TGTGCCAGCAGCTTAGGGGCTGGTTCCTACGAGCAGTACTTC
TRBD1	TRBJ2-1	TRBV19	.	CASRQGARNEQFF	TGTGCCAGTAGACAGGGGGCTCGTAATGAGCAGTTCTTC
TRBD1	TRBJ2-3	TRBV12-5	.	CASGLDQGARDTQYF	TGTGCTAGTGGTTTGGACCAGGGGGCGAGAGATACGCAGTATTTT
TRBD1	TRBJ1-2	TRBV9	.	CASSVVEGAGGYTF	TGTGCCAGCAGCGTAGTGGAGGGGGCTGGGGGCTACACCTTC
.	TRBJ1-6	TRBV27	.	CASSLSEGSESPLHF	TGTGCCAGCAGTTTATCGGAGGGTAGTGAATCACCCCTCCACTTT
.	TRBJ1-5	TRBV18	few	CASSDGGNQPQHF	TGTGCCAGCTCCGACGGGGGTAATCAGCCCCAGCATTTT
.	TRBJ1-1	TRBV9	.	CASSVDPDLGPGEAFF	TGTGCCAGCAGCGTAGACCCGGACCTCGGGCCGGGGGAAGCTTTCTTT
.	TRBJ2-4	TRBV6-5	.	CASMGGNIQYF	TGTGCCAGCATGGGCGGGAACATTCAGTACTTC
TRBD1	TRBJ1-5	TRBV19	.	CASRTGQWGNQPQHF	TGTGCCAGTAGAACGGGACAGTGGGGCAATCAGCCCCAGCATTTT
.	TRBJ2-3	TRBV19	.	CASSIEGAGTDTQYF	TGTGCCAGTAGTATAGAAGGGGCGGGCACAGATACGCAGTATTTT
TRBD1	TRBJ2-5	TRBV18	many	CASSPSGQGAETQYF	TGTGCCAGCTCACCATCAGGACAGGGGGCGGAGACCCAGTACTTC
.	TRBJ1-1	TRBV6-5	.	CASSYSVRNTEAFF	TGTGCCAGCAGTTACTCGGTCAGAAACACTGAAGCTTTCTTT
.	TRBJ1-6	TRBV11-2	.	CASSLDPEGNSPLHF	TGTGCCAGCAGCTTAGATCCGGAGGGTAATTCACCCCTCCACTTT
.	TRBJ2-7	TRBV5-1	.	CASSLLQDLDEQYF	TGCGCCAGCAGCTTACTTCAGGACTTGGACGAGCAGTACTTC
TRBD2	TRBJ2-5	TRBV27	.	CASSLSVAGEVETQYF	TGTGCCAGCAGTTTAAGTGTAGCGGGAGAGGTAGAGACCCAGTACTTC
TRBD1	TRBJ2-5	TRBV13	.	CASSSGQGETQYF	TGTGCCAGCAGCTCAGGACAGGGAGAGACCCAGTACTTC
TRBD1	TRBJ1-3	TRBV19	.	CASSGTGGAGNTIYF	TGTGCCAGCTCCGGAACAGGGGGCGCTGGAAACACCATATATTTT
TRBD1	TRBJ1-2	TRBV2	.	CASSEGPGQGAYGYTF	TGTGCCAGCAGTGAAGGACCGGGACAGGGGGCCTATGGCTACACCTTC
.	TRBJ2-1	TRBV6-5	.	CASRPGHLSYNEQFF	TGTGCCAGCAGGCCGGGACATCTATCCTACAATGAGCAGTTCTTC
.	TRBJ1-2	TRBV19	once	CASIPNPGGANYGYTF	TGTGCCAGTATTCCAAACCCCGGGGGAGCTAACTATGGCTACACCTTC
.	TRBJ1-5	TRBV18	.	CASSPGLDQPQHF	TGTGCCAGCTCACCCGGACTGGATCAGCCCCAGCATTTT
.	TRBJ2-2	TRBV9	.	CASSAGNPGELFF	TGTGCCAGCAGCGCAGGGAATCCCGGGGAGCTGTTTTTT
.	TRBJ1-6	TRBV5-1	.	CASSLEQSYNSPLHF	TGCGCCAGCAGCTTGGAACAGAGCTATAATTCACCCCTCCACTTT
TRBD1	TRBJ2-2	TRBV5-6	.	CASSSGTGSNTGELFF	TGTGCCAGCAGTTCAGGGACAGGGTCGAACACCGGGGAGCTGTTTTTT
.	TRBJ1-2	TRBV30	.	CAWSSDNYGYTF	TGTGCCTGGAGTTCAGATAACTATGGCTACACCTTC
TRBD2	TRBJ2-7	TRBV7-3	.	CASSPAGGRGEQYF	TGTGCCAGCAGTCCCGCCGGCGGGAGGGGCGAGCAGTACTTC
.	TRBJ2-3	TRBV6-5	.	CASRSSGDTQYF	TGTGCCAGCAGGTCCTCGGGAGATACGCAGTATTTT
.	TRBJ1-2	TRBV28	.	CASSAGLYGYTF	TGTGCCAGCAGCGCAGGGCTCTATGGCTACACCTTC
.	TRBJ2-3	TRBV4-1	once	CASSPERGAQYF	TGCGCCAGCAGCCCCGAGCGCGGTGCGCAGTATTTT
.	TRBJ2-1	TRBV7-3	.	CASSSGNALNEQFF	TGTGCCAGCAGCTCAGGGAACGCTTTGAATGAGCAGTTCTTC
TRBD2	TRBJ2-1	TRBV6-4	.	CASSELAGPYNEQFF	TGTGCCAGCAGCGAACTAGCGGGCCCCTACAATGAGCAGTTCTTC
TRBD1	TRBJ1-1	TRBV7-9	.	CASSPGQGAEAFF	TGTGCCAGCAGCCCGGGACAGGGGGCGGAAGCTTTCTTT
TRBD1	TRBJ2-7	TRBV5-1	.	CASSLSPGQNEEQYF	TGCGCCAGCAGCTTGTCTCCGGGACAGAACGAGGAGCAGTACTTC
.	TRBJ2-7	TRBV2	.	CASSGLGRGGANYEQYF	TGTGCCAGCAGTGGCCTGGGGAGGGGGGGAGCCAACTACGAGCAGTACTTC
.	TRBJ1-2	TRBV12-3/TRBV12-4	.	CASSGPGFSYTF	TGTGCCAGCAGTGGCCCAGGGTTTAGCTACACCTTC
.	TRBJ1-3	TRBV30	.	CAGRVTGNTIYF	TGTGCCGGCAGGGTGACTGGAAACACCATATATTTT
.	TRBJ2-7	TRBV13	.	CASSLENSNHEQYF	TGTGCCAGCAGCTTAGAGAATTCTAACCACGAGCAGTACTTC
.	TRBJ2-5	TRBV7-3	.	CASSSTGTYQETQYF	TGTGCCAGCAGCTCCACCGGGACATACCAAGAGACCCAGTACTTC
TRBD2	TRBJ2-3	TRBV6-5	.	CASSYWTSGSPDTQYF	TGTGCCAGCAGTTACTGGACTAGCGGGAGTCCAGATACGCAGTATTTT
.	TRBJ1-2	TRBV5-1	.	CASSLTTQVDGYTF	TGCGCCAGCAGTTTAACGACCCAGGTGGATGGCTACACCTTC